The 8 T cell receptor beta chains below come from one sample, sequenced in a study of T-cell memory formation after mild COVID-19. TCRdb re-called the 5' RACE reads through MiXCR, storing one row per CDR3 protein. Among a few hundred thousand distinct CDR3 sequences listed, more than 15% were seen once. Material: PBMCs or a T cell subset sorted from them (not recorded which). The source of these receptors is a man aged 18 to 35 who had mild COVID-19 (a few samples of this study predate the infection). Cell type and time point are not known.

Regarding this clonotype: At one of its ends the junction is not consistent with the germline gene, which may arise from a read error. The V and J genes are TRBV7-7 and TRBJ2-5; 7 bases line up with TRBD2. The germline CDR1 and CDR2 sequences are SSHAT and FNYEAQ (reference sequence). This CDR3 contains 17 residues. This chain's CDR3 is CASSLAQQTSLEETQYF. CDR3 DNA sequence: TGTGCTAGCAGCTTAGCTCAGCAGACTAGCTTGGAAGAGACCCAGTACTTC.

The table lists this clonotype with a few counts. The chain is built from TRBV12-3 or TRBV12-4 and TRBJ2-5, with D uncertain. V shed 3 bases and J shed 5 bases, with 10 bases lying between them. The CDR3 totals 13 residues. The CDR3 DNA sequence: TGTGCCAGCAGTTTCCCCCCGGGTGAGACCCAGTACTTC. This encodes CASSFPPGETQYF.

This clonotype occurred a few times. V usage is TRBV9 and J usage is TRBJ2-2, with a possible D match to TRBD1 (6 bases). Germline assignment: CDR1 SGDLS and CDR2 YYNGEE. Between the trimmed V and J ends, which lost 4 bases and 0 bases, there was a span of 13 bases. The CDR3 is 16 amino acids. The CDR3 DNA reads as TGTGCCAGCAGCCGAGGGACATCTCCGAACACCGGGGAGCTGTTTTTT. It is translated as CASSRGTSPNTGELFF.

Only a few counts were recorded for this clonotype. The V and J genes are TRBV2 and TRBJ1-6, with D perhaps matching TRBD1 (6 bases). V was pared by 11 bases and J by 5 bases, with 13 bases between. CDR1 and CDR2 from the germline V gene are SNHLY and FYNNEI. This CDR3 comprises 13 residues. Here the CDR3 DNA reads TGTGCCGGCCGGGACATTCATAATTCACCCCTCCACTTT. It specifies CAGRDIHNSPLHF.

The rearrangement uses TRBV7-3 and TRBJ2-6; D gene ambiguous. With 5 bases removed from V and 2 bases from J, the gap between germline ends came to 10 bases. This CDR3 contains 15 residues. Per germline, CDR1 SGHTA and CDR2 FQGTGA. The CDR3 nucleotides are TGTGCCAGCAGCGACCGGCCAGCTGGGGCCAACGTCCTGACTTTC. Translation: CASSDRPAGANVLTF.

The chain recombines TRBV10-1 with TRBJ2-1, with D possibly matching TRBD1 (5 bases). The V gene's germline CDR1 is WNHNN and CDR2 SYGVQD (reference sequence). This CDR3 spans 13 amino acids. Trimming removed 3 bases from V and 3 bases from J, with 6 bases in between. The CDR3 loop reads CASSEQDYNEQFF. DNA for the CDR3: TGCGCCAGCAGTGAACAGGACTACAATGAGCAGTTCTTC.

The chain combines TRBV7-2 with TRBJ1-5; TRBD1 might be the D (5 bases). Germline-derived CDR1 and CDR2 are SGHTA and FQGNSA. Between the trimmed V and J ends, which lost 3 bases and 2 bases, there was a span of 11 bases. The CDR3 runs to 15 residues. Here the CDR3 reads CASSLSRERNQPQHF. For the CDR3, the DNA is TGTGCCAGCAGCTTGAGCAGGGAGCGCAATCAGCCCCAGCATTTT.

The chain carries TRBV7-3 and TRBJ1-1; D uncertain. CDR3 length: 14 amino acids. CDR1 and CDR2 (germline): SGHTA, FQGTGA. V was pared by 5 bases and J by 3 bases, with 13 bases between. CDR3 region: CASSPTGVDTEAFF. DNA for the CDR3: TGTGCCAGCAGCCCAACGGGTGTTGACACTGAAGCTTTCTTT.